What follows are 13 T cell receptor beta chains derived from one specimen sequenced in a study of blood T cell repertoires in COVID-19. The table came from immunoSEQ multiplex PCR; TCRdb's copy has only in-frame clones and leaves some out. The sample has about 300,000 clones, about nine tenths seen once. Sequencing used PBMCs or T cells enriched from blood (not recorded which). Receptors originate from a man aged 25-40 years who had recovered from COVID-19.

The rearrangement uses TRBV5-1 and TRBJ2-5; maybe TRBD1 (6 bases). Trimming removed 5 bases at V and 0 bases at J, with 11 bases between. The CDR3 is 14 residues long. Per germline, CDR1 SGHRS and CDR2 YFSETQ. In DNA form, the CDR3 reads TGCGCCAGCAGATACCGGACAGACCAAGAGACCCAGTACTTC. It is translated as CASRYRTDQETQYF.

V and J are TRBV29-1 and TRBJ2-1, with 8 positions matching TRBD2. The CDR3 length is 12 residues. CDR1 SQVTM and CDR2 ANQGSEA come from the germline V gene. Trimming removed 4 bases from V and 10 bases from J; junction bases left unmatched: 6. The CDR3 nucleotides read TGCAGCGTTGTGGGGACTAGAGAGGAGCAGTTCTTC. Translating gives CSVVGTREEQFF.

This clone was picked up one time. The chain is built from TRBV5-6 and TRBJ2-5; possible D gene TRBD1, 7 bases. V lost 2 bases, J lost 1 base, and 9 bases lay in between. CDR1 and CDR2 (germline): SGHDT, YYEEEE. The CDR3 runs to 14 residues. In DNA, the CDR3 is TGTGCCAGCAGCTTCCAGGGGGGCCAAGAGACCCAGTACTTC. Translating it yields CASSFQGGQETQYF.

This chain connects TRBV10-2 to TRBJ2-3, with D possibly TRBD2 on 6 matching bases. Germline V gene lookup returns CDR1 WSHSY and CDR2 SAAADI. This CDR3 has 15 amino acids. The V end was cut by 1 base, the J end by 4 bases, with 12 bases between. The CDR3 loop is CASSEYDGSPDTQYF. The CDR3 DNA follows: TGCGCCAGCAGTGAGTATGACGGGAGCCCAGATACGCAGTATTTT.

The chain recombines TRBV12-3 or TRBV12-4 with TRBJ1-1, with D hard to call. The CDR3 spans 11 residues. V lost 6 bases, J lost 4 bases, and 6 bases lay in between. The CDR3 coding sequence is TGTGCCAGCAGCTATGGCACTGAAGCTTTCTTT. Translating gives CASSYGTEAFF.

The chain joins TRBV27 to TRBJ2-7, with 7 nucleotides matching TRBD2. The CDR3 runs to 15 residues. The junction had 7 bases not matched to a gene; V was cut back by 2 bases and J by 3 bases. Germline-derived CDR1 and CDR2 are MNHEY and SMNVEV (reference sequence). Here the CDR3 DNA reads TGTGCCAGCAGTTTAAGTGGGGGGGAAAGCTACGAGCAGTACTTC. It encodes CASSLSGGESYEQYF.

Remarks on this clone: It is unclear where the CDR3 begins or ends on the DNA, so no DNA is shown, and the CDR3 is as TCRdb lists it. The chain couples TRBV12-1 to TRBJ1-5. TRBV12-1 is deemed a pseudogene. Including both end residues, the CDR3 is 17 amino acids long. CDR3 protein: CASSFGLGIASNQPQHF.

The chain employs TRBV28 and TRBJ2-7; 8 nucleotides line up with TRBD1. Germline CDR1 is MDHEN and CDR2 is SYDVKM. Trimming removed 2 bases from V and 2 bases from J; junction bases left unmatched: 5. The CDR3 is 15 residues long. Here the CDR3 DNA reads TGTGCCAGCAGTTTAGCAGGGGGCGGGACCTACGAGCAGTACTTC. Its protein is CASSLAGGGTYEQYF.

Points on this clone: As the CDR3 is not closed by the conserved phenylalanine or tryptophan, this likely results from a read error. It is unclear where the CDR3 begins or ends on the DNA, so no DNA is shown, and the CDR3 is as TCRdb lists it. The chain uses TRBV11-3 and TRBJ1-2; the tabulated D call, TRBD1, remains unverified against the DNA. Termini included, the CDR3 measures 14 amino acids. Per the germline V gene, CDR1 is SGHNT and CDR2 is YENEEA. The CDR3 is CASSSPPRRVNASS.

J is TRBJ2-5 and V is TRBV11-3, with a tentative D call TRBD2 (5 bases). The ends were cut back, 0 bases at V and 5 bases at J, with 10 bases in the middle. Looked up from germline, CDR1 is SGHNT and CDR2 is YENEEA. CDR3 length: 14 residues. The CDR3 protein is CASSLEAGPETQYF. The CDR3 DNA reads TGTGCCAGCAGCTTAGAGGCGGGCCCGGAGACCCAGTACTTC.

This clone has just one count. The V gene is TRBV5-1, the J gene TRBJ1-5; possibly TRBD1 for D (6 bases). Germline values: CDR1 SGHRS, CDR2 YFSETQ. Trimming pared 1 base from V and 7 bases from J, leaving 15 bases between. The CDR3 sequence is 15 residues long. Written as DNA, the CDR3 is TGCGCCAGCAGCTTGAAGGCAGGGGAAGGACAGCCCCAGCATTTT. Translation gives CASSLKAGEGQPQHF.

The chain recombines TRBV9 with TRBJ2-7; TRBD2 agrees at 8 bases. Germline V lookup: CDR1 SGDLS, CDR2 YYNGEE. The V segment lost 3 bases and the J segment 7 bases; nucleotides outside the gene matches: 12. The CDR3 spans 15 residues. CDR3 DNA: TGTGCCAGCAGCGGAACTAGCGGCATCGAGGGGGAGCAGTACTTC. It is translated as CASSGTSGIEGEQYF. Drawing the rest from reference TRBV9 and TRBJ2-7, the complete variable domain is DSGVTQTPKHLITATGQRVTLRCSPRSGDLSVYWYQQSLDQGLQFLIQYYNGEERAKGNILERFSAQQFPDLHSELNLSSLELGDSALYFCASSGTSGIEGEQYFGPGTRLTVT.

CDR3: CASSNFRAGEAFF. The CDR3 DNA follows: TGTGCCAGCAGCAATTTTAGGGCGGGCGAAGCTTTCTTT. This sequence joins TRBV12-3 or TRBV12-4 and TRBJ1-1; D call uncertain. V gave up 6 bases and J gave up 8 bases, with 16 bases separating them. CDR3 length: 13 residues.